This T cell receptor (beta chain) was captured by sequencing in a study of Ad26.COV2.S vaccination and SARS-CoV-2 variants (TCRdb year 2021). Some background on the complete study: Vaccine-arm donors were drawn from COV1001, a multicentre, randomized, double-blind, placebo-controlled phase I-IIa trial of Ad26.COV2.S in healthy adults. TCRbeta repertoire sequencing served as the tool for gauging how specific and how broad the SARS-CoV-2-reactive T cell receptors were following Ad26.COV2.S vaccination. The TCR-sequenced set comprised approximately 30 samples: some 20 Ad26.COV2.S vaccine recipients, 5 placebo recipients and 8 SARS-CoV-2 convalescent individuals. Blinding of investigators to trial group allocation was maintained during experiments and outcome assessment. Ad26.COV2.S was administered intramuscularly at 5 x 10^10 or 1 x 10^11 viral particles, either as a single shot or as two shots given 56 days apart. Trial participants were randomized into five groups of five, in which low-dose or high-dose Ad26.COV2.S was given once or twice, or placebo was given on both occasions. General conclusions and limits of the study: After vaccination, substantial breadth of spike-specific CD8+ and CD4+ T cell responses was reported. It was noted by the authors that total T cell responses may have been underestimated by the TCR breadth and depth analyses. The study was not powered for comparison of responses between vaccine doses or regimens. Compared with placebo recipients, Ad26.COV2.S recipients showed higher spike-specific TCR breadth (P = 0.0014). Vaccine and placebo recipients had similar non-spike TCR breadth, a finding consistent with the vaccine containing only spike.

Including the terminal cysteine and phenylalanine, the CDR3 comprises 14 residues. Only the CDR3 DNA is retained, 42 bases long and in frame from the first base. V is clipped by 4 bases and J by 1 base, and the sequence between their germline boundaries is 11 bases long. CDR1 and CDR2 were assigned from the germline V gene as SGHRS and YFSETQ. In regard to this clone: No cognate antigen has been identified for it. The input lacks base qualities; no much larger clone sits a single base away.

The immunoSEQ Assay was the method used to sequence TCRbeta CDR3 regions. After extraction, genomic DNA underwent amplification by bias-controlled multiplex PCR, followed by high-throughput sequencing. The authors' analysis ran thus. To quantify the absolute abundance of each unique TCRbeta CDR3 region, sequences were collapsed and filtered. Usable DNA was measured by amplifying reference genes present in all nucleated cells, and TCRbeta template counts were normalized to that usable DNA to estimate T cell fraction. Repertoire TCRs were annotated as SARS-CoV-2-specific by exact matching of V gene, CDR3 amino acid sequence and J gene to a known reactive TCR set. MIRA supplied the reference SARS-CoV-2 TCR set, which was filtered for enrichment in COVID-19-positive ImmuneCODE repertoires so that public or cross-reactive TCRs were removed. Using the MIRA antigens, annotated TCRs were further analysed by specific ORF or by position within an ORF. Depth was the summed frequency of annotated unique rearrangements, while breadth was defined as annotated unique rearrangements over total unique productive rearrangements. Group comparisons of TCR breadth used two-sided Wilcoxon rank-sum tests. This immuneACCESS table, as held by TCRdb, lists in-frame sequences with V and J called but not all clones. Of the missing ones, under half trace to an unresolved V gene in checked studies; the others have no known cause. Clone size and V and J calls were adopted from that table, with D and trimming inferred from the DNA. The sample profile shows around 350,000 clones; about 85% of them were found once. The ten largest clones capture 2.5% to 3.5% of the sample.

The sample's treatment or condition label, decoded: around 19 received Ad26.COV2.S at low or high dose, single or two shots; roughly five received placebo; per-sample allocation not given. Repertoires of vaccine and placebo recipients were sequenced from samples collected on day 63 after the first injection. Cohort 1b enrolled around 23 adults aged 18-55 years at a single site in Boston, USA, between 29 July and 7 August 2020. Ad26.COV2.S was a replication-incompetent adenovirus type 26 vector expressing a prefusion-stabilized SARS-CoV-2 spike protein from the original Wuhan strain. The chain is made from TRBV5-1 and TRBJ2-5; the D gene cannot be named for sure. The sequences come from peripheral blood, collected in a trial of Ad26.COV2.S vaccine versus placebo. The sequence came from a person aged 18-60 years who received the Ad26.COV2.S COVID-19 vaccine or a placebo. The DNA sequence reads TGCGCCAGCAGCGGCAGCACGCTCCAAGAGACCCAGTACTTC. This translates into CASSGSTLQETQYF.